This TCR beta chain is drawn from a study of blood T cells in healthy people across ages. Whole-study context: The capture of about one barcoded beta molecule per two T cells was achieved by template switching.

CDR3 length equals 15 residues. From germline, CDR1 is SGHRS and CDR2 YFSETQ. The authors ran a second PCR of about 6 to 12 cycles using a sample-barcoded 5' primer and a J-beta primer mix. Each TCR beta cDNA got a 12-nucleotide random molecular identifier. TCRdb recomputed calls from the 5' RACE reads with MiXCR, one row per CDR3 protein. The data show over 1,500,000 distinct CDR3 sequences, with about 50% seen just once and more than 2% held by the top ten. Notes on this clonotype: One end of the junction fails to match germline, which may point to a read error.

Material for sequencing was blood. The chain couples TRBV5-1 to TRBJ2-1; TRBD2 agrees at 14 bases. The receptor was isolated from a woman in her thirties or forties in good health. CDR3 protein: CASSPGLAGDNKQFF. The CDR3 DNA reads TGCGCCAGCAGCCCGGGACTAGCGGGGGACAATAAGCAGTTCTTC.